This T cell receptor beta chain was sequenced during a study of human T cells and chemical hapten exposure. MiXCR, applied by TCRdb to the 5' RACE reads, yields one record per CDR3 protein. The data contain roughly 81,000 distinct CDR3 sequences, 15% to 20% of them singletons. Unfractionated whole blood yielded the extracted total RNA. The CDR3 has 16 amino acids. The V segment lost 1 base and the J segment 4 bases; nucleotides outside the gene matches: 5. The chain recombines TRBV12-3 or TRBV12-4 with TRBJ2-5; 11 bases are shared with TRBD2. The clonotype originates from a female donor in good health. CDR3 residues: CASSLGLAGGAETQYF. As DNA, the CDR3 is TGTGCCAGCAGTTTAGGTCTAGCGGGAGGTGCAGAGACCCAGTACTTC.